This T cell receptor (beta chain) comes out of a study of Ad26.COV2.S vaccination and SARS-CoV-2 variants. Across the whole study: The donor participated in the COV1001 trial, in its Ad26.COV2.S arm. By the intramuscular route, Ad26.COV2.S was given once, or twice 56 days apart.

Germline loops: CDR1 LNHDA, CDR2 SQIVND (reference sequence). Deletions cut 10 bases from V and 6 bases from J, with 16 bases between. This CDR3 contains 12 residues. In the case of this clone: Its antigen is currently unknown.

As for treatment: some 20 received Ad26.COV2.S at low or high dose, single or two shots; several received placebo; per-sample allocation not given. Sample collection was performed on day 63 after the first vaccine or placebo injection. Its platform was an Ad26 vector, and its expressed antigen was Wuhan-strain SARS-CoV-2 spike. Study results and caveats: Comparability of non-spike TCR breadth was observed across vaccine and placebo recipients.

TCRdb's copy holds only in-frame clones and misses some; the assay was immunoSEQ multiplex PCR. The data hold roughly 300,000 clones, with about 87% observed a single time. The rearrangement joins TRBV19 to TRBJ2-7; no definite D call. The specimen comprised peripheral blood, sampled in a trial of Ad26.COV2.S vaccine versus placebo. This receptor was obtained from a person aged 18-65 years who received the Ad26.COV2.S COVID-19 vaccine or a placebo. CDR3 protein: CATSRDPGEQYF. The CDR3 DNA sequence: TGTGCCACTTCTCGAGACCCCGGCGAGCAGTACTTC. Looking up the rest from reference TRBV19 and TRBJ2-7 gives the full variable domain: DGGITQSPKYLFRKEGQNVTLSCEQNLNHDAMYWYRQDPGQGLRLIYYSQIVNDFQKGDIAEGYSVSREKKESFPLTVTSAQKNPTAFYLCATSRDPGEQYFGPGTRLTVT.